This T cell receptor (beta chain) was identified during a study of T cells in Graves' hyperthyroidism and ophthalmopathy. Whole-study context: Before any treatment, at initial diagnosis, peripheral blood was collected.

The CDR3 covers 15 residues. V lost 4 bases and J 1 base, leaving 16 bases between the germline ends. In germline, CDR1 is GTSNPN, CDR2 SVGIG (reference sequence). This clonotype was seen many times. Its antigen is unidentified. Thyroid ultrasound and orbital computed tomography, with clinical symptoms and serum thyroxine and TRAb, informed diagnoses. 10 ml of fresh peripheral blood supplied the PBMCs. Whole-study results and caveats: Blood also held most thyroid clonotypes expanded beyond 0.001.

RNA transcripts provided the source from which TCR beta CDR3 regions were amplified. RT-PCR in the first round (using the HTBI primer set) targeted the TCR CDR3. Via MiXCR, TCRdb re-called the multiplex PCR reads, giving one row per CDR3 protein. The data show hundreds of thousands of distinct CDR3 sequences, with 18% seen just once and about a sixth held by the top ten. The chain is built from TRBV30 and TRBJ1-2; D is undetermined. The TCR originated in a woman aged 50 to 65 with Graves' hyperthyroidism that later progressed to Graves' ophthalmopathy. Sequencing was performed on blood. The CDR3 spells CAWIPRTLNNYGYTF. CDR3 coding DNA: TGTGCCTGGATTCCACGGACCCTTAATAACTATGGCTACACCTTC.